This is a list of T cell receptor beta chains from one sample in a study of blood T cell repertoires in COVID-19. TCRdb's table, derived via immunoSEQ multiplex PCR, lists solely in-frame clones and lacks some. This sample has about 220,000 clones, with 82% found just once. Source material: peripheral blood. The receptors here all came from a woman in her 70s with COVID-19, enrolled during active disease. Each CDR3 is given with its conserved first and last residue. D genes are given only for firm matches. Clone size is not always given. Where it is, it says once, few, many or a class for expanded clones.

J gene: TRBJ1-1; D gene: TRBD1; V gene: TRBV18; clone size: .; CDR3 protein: CASSPMGQLNTEAFF; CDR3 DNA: TGTGCCAGCTCACCGATGGGACAGCTGAACACTGAAGCTTTCTTT
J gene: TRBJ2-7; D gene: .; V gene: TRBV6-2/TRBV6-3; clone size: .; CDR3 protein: CASSPIERLYF; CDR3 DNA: TGTGCCAGCAGTCCCATCGAGCGGTTGTACTTC
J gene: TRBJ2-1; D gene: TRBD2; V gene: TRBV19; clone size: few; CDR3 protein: CASSRTSGGYNEQFF; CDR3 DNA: TGTGCCAGTAGTCGGACTAGCGGGGGATACAATGAGCAGTTCTTC
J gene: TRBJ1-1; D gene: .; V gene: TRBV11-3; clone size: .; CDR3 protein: CASSPEGGLTEAFF; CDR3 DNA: TGTGCCAGCAGTCCAGAGGGGGGGCTTACTGAAGCTTTCTTT
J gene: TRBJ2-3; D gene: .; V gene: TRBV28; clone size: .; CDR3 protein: CASTPIGGLEVTDTQYF; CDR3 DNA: TGTGCCAGCACCCCAATCGGGGGACTCGAGGTCACAGATACGCAGTATTTT
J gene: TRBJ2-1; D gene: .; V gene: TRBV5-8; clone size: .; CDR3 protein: CASSPARGGEQFF; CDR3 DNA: TGTGCCAGCAGCCCGGCTAGGGGTGGTGAGCAGTTCTTC
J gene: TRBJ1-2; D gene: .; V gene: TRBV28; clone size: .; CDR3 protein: CASSTPGQFSGYTF; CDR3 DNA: TGTGCCAGCAGCACCCCCGGACAGTTCAGCGGCTACACCTTC
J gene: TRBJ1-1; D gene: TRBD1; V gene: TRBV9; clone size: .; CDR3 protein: CASSARQGDTEAFF; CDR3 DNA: TGTGCCAGCAGCGCCAGACAGGGGGACACTGAAGCTTTCTTT
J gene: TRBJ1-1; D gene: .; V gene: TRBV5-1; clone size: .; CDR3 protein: CASSLRGLNTEAFF; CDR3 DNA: TGCGCCAGCAGCCTGCGAGGCTTGAACACTGAAGCTTTCTTT
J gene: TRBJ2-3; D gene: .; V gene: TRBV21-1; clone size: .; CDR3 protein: CASSKESGRHVGCTDTQYF; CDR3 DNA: TGTGCCAGCAGCAAAGAAAGCGGGAGACACGTTGGGTGCACAGATACGCAGTATTTT
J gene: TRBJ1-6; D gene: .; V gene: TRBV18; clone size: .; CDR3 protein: CASSPEQPNEGSPLHF; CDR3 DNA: TGTGCCAGCTCACCTGAACAGCCTAACGAGGGTTCACCCCTCCACTTT